Presented here are 2 T cell receptor beta chains from one specimen sequenced in a study of shared clonotypes between healthy human individuals. Assay: immunoSEQ multiplex PCR; the TCRdb copy retains only in-frame clones and omits some. This table holds about 380,000 clones, around 96% found once. Source material: memory CD8+ T cells sorted from blood. As for subset: CD45RO+ cells pooled with CCR7-negative TemRA cells. These receptors were collected from a man aged 25-45 years in good health.

The rearrangement links TRBV5-5 to TRBJ2-7; 12 bases are a match to TRBD2. Germline CDR1 and CDR2: SGHKS and YYEKEE (reference sequence). This CDR3 has 15 residues. V lost 4 bases and J lost 0; bases outside the gene matches: 2. CDR3 DNA: TGTGCCAGCAGCCGGACTAGCGGGAACTCCTACGAGCAGTACTTC. As protein: CASSRTSGNSYEQYF.

The chain recombines TRBV5-1 with TRBJ2-2, with 12 positions matching TRBD2. With V trimmed by 4 bases and J by 5 bases, 12 bases remained unmatched. The CDR3 runs to 18 residues. In germline, CDR1 is SGHRS, CDR2 YFSETQ. The CDR3 region has the DNA TGCGCCAGCAGCCCCGTCTCTAGCGGGAGGGCCCCAACCGGGGAGCTGTTTTTT. It translates to CASSPVSSGRAPTGELFF.